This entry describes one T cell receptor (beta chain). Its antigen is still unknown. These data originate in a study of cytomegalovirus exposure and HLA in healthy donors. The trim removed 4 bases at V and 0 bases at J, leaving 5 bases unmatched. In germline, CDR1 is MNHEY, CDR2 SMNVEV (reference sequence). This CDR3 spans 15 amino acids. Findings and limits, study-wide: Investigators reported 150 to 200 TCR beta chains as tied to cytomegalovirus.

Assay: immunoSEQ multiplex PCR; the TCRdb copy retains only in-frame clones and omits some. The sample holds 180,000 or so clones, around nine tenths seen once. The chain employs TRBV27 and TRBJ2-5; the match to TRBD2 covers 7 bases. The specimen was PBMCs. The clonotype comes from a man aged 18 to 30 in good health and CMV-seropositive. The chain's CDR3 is CASSSLADYQETQYF. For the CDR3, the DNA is TGTGCCAGCAGTTCGCTAGCGGACTACCAAGAGACCCAGTACTTC.